This is a list of T cell receptor beta chains from one sample in a study of blood T cell repertoires in COVID-19. The method was immunoSEQ multiplex PCR; TCRdb's version includes in-frame clones alone and lacks a portion of them. The table has 250,000 or so clones, about 89% seen once. The sequenced material came from PBMCs or T cells enriched from blood (not recorded which). These receptor sequences come from a woman aged 18-35 years who had recovered from COVID-19. Both conserved end residues are part of each CDR3. The D gene is left open where the match is weak. The size of a clone is reported for some rows only, either as once, few or many, or as a class for expanded clones.

d_call j_call clone_size v_call cdr3_aa cdr3_nt
TRBD2 TRBJ2-7 NA TRBV11-2 CASSLDGTSYEQYF TGTGCCAGCAGCTTAGATGGGACTAGCTACGAGCAGTACTTC
NA TRBJ2-7 NA TRBV5-1 CASSLGTGPSYEQYF TGCGCCAGCAGCTTAGGGACTGGTCCCTCCTACGAGCAGTACTTC
TRBD1 TRBJ2-7 NA TRBV7-7 CASSPGTGRAYEQYF TGTGCCAGCAGCCCAGGGACAGGGAGGGCCTACGAGCAGTACTTC
NA TRBJ2-1 NA TRBV27 CASTPLGSNNEQFF TGTGCCAGCACCCCGCTGGGCAGCAACAATGAGCAGTTCTTC
NA TRBJ1-1 NA TRBV14 CASSQVRSRVFF TGTGCCAGCAGCCAAGTGAGATCGAGAGTTTTCTTT
NA TRBJ2-5 NA TRBV7-2 CASSLEWQQETQYF TGTGCCAGCAGCTTAGAGTGGCAGCAAGAGACCCAGTACTTC
NA TRBJ1-5 once TRBV2 CASRQTGLNQPQHF TGTGCCAGCAGACAGACAGGCCTCAATCAGCCCCAGCATTTT
NA TRBJ1-4 NA TRBV15 CATSPEQTGNEKLFF TGTGCCACCAGCCCTGAGCAGACAGGAAATGAAAAACTGTTTTTT
TRBD1 TRBJ1-1 NA TRBV28 CASSLGQGIGGNTEAFF TGTGCCAGCAGCCTGGGACAGGGAATCGGTGGGAACACTGAAGCTTTCTTT
TRBD2 TRBJ2-3 NA TRBV3-1/TRBV3-2 CASSHYKGTSGTDTQYF TGTGCCAGCAGCCATTACAAAGGGACTAGCGGAACAGATACGCAGTATTTT
NA TRBJ1-2 NA TRBV4-3 CASSREAGGRANYGYTF TGCGCCAGCAGCCGGGAGGCAGGAGGAAGAGCTAACTATGGCTACACCTTC
NA TRBJ2-1 NA TRBV4-3 CASSQAKKWGGRYNEQFF TGCGCCAGCAGCCAAGCAAAAAAGTGGGGGGGGCGTTACAATGAGCAGTTCTTC
NA TRBJ1-1 NA TRBV10-1 CASSDSTVNTEAFF TGCGCCAGCAGTGACTCGACAGTGAACACTGAAGCTTTCTTT
NA TRBJ2-5 NA TRBV13 CASSLPGAETQYF TGTGCCAGCAGCTTACCAGGGGCAGAGACCCAGTACTTC
NA TRBJ1-5 NA TRBV5-8 CASSLVGGFSNQPQHF TGTGCCAGCAGCTTGGTCGGGGGTTTTAGCAATCAGCCCCAGCATTTT
TRBD1 TRBJ1-2 few TRBV15 CATSRDYGTDDGYTF TGTGCCACCAGCAGAGATTATGGGACAGATGATGGCTACACCTTC
TRBD2 TRBJ2-3 once TRBV5-1 CASSRIAGVSTDTQYF TGCGCCAGCAGCCGAATAGCGGGGGTCAGCACAGATACGCAGTATTTT
NA TRBJ2-2 NA TRBV4-3 CASSQDKEDRHTGELFF TGCGCCAGCAGCCAAGATAAGGAGGACAGACACACCGGGGAGCTGTTTTTT
NA TRBJ2-3 NA TRBV6-4 CASSEREGTDTQYF TGTGCCAGCAGTGAGCGGGAAGGCACAGATACGCAGTATTTT
TRBD1 TRBJ2-2 NA TRBV9 CASSVRQGYTGELFF TGTGCCAGCAGCGTGAGACAGGGTTACACCGGGGAGCTGTTTTTT
TRBD2 TRBJ2-1 NA TRBV7-2 CASRLSLADPHRQFF TGTGCCAGCAGATTGTCCCTAGCGGACCCTCACAGGCAGTTCTTC
NA TRBJ2-2 NA TRBV6-4 CASSSDRTANTGELFF TGTGCCAGCAGTTCCGACAGGACTGCGAACACCGGGGAGCTGTTTTTT
TRBD1 TRBJ1-2 NA TRBV4-3 CASSQMRVGRGLSGYTF TGCGCCAGCAGCCAAATGCGGGTGGGCAGGGGGCTTTCTGGCTACACCTTC
NA TRBJ2-6 NA TRBV7-6 CASSSRGSSGANVLTF TGTGCCAGCAGCTCTAGGGGGAGCTCTGGGGCCAACGTCCTGACTTTC
NA TRBJ1-2 NA TRBV27 CASSFLGLQSGYTF TGTGCCAGCAGTTTTTTGGGACTTCAATCCGGCTACACCTTC
NA TRBJ2-6 NA TRBV14 CASSQVPLGGRSGANVLTF TGTGCCAGCAGCCAAGTCCCCCTTGGGGGGAGGTCTGGGGCCAACGTCCTGACTTTC
TRBD1 TRBJ1-4 NA TRBV7-9 CASSLEGTVDEKLFF TGTGCCAGCAGCTTAGAAGGGACAGTCGATGAAAAACTGTTTTTT
NA TRBJ2-1 NA TRBV4-2 CASSQSRDEQFF TGTGCCAGCAGCCAGTCCCGGGATGAGCAGTTCTTC
NA TRBJ1-1 NA TRBV4-1 CASSHVTGREAFF TGCGCCAGCAGCCATGTAACTGGGCGTGAAGCTTTCTTT
NA TRBJ2-7 few TRBV12-3/TRBV12-4 CASSPPGSIEQYF TGTGCCAGCAGCCCGCCGGGTTCTATCGAGCAGTACTTC
NA TRBJ2-7 NA TRBV7-6 CASSYGGNYEQYF TGTGCCAGCAGCTATGGGGGGAACTACGAGCAGTACTTC
TRBD1 TRBJ1-1 NA TRBV4-1 CASSSHRDRGATEAFF TGCGCCAGCAGCTCCCACCGGGACAGGGGGGCAACTGAAGCTTTCTTT
NA TRBJ2-3 NA TRBV7-2 CASSLLSGRDGDTQYF TGTGCCAGCAGCCTCTTGAGCGGAAGAGACGGAGATACGCAGTATTTT
TRBD1 TRBJ2-7 NA TRBV28 CSSRRQGAAYEQYF TGTTCGAGCAGAAGACAGGGGGCCGCCTACGAGCAGTACTTC
NA TRBJ2-4 NA TRBV12-3/TRBV12-4 CASSLLAKNIQYF TGTGCCAGCAGTCTGTTAGCCAAAAACATTCAGTACTTC
NA TRBJ1-5 NA TRBV7-8 CASSGSGQPQHF TGTGCCAGCAGCGGGTCGGGGCAGCCCCAGCATTTT
TRBD2 TRBJ2-1 NA TRBV19 CASSMGMGLADYNEQFF TGTGCCAGTAGTATGGGGATGGGACTAGCGGATTACAATGAGCAGTTCTTC
TRBD1 TRBJ2-2 NA TRBV24-1 CATSDLFDRDNTGELFF TGTGCCACCAGTGATTTGTTTGACAGGGATAACACCGGGGAGCTGTTTTTT
TRBD1 TRBJ2-6 NA TRBV6-4 CASSVTGGNSGANVLTF TGTGCCAGCAGTGTGACAGGGGGCAATTCCGGGGCCAACGTCCTGACTTTC
TRBD1 TRBJ2-7 once TRBV5-1 CASSLVGTGYEQYF TGCGCCAGCAGCTTGGTCGGGACAGGGTACGAGCAGTACTTC
TRBD2 TRBJ2-3 NA TRBV4-3 CASSQTGRIRASGATDTQYF TGCGCCAGCAGCCAAACCGGGAGGATAAGGGCTAGCGGGGCCACAGATACGCAGTATTTT
TRBD2 TRBJ2-5 NA TRBV13 CASSLLAGSEETQYF TGTGCCAGCAGCTTACTAGCGGGAAGTGAAGAGACCCAGTACTTC
TRBD2 TRBJ2-7 NA TRBV2 CASSDWTSGFLSYEQYF TGTGCCAGCAGTGACTGGACTAGCGGGTTCCTCTCCTACGAGCAGTACTTC
TRBD1 TRBJ2-3 NA TRBV19 CASSILRTGESTDTQYF TGTGCCAGTAGTATACTTCGGACAGGGGAAAGCACAGATACGCAGTATTTT
TRBD1 TRBJ2-7 NA TRBV27 CASSDRGLYEQYF TGTGCCAGCAGCGACAGGGGGCTCTACGAGCAGTACTTC
TRBD2 TRBJ2-7 NA TRBV9 CASSVGSGISREQYF TGTGCCAGCAGCGTGGGTAGCGGGATCTCGCGCGAGCAGTACTTC
TRBD1 TRBJ2-5 once TRBV27 CASSPTDRVFGETQYF TGTGCCAGCAGTCCCACCGACAGGGTCTTCGGAGAGACCCAGTACTTC
NA TRBJ2-7 NA TRBV12-5 CASGLWPRQDYEQYF TGTGCTAGTGGTTTGTGGCCGAGACAGGACTACGAGCAGTACTTC
TRBD1 TRBJ1-5 NA TRBV27 CASSPRYDRGHQPQHF TGTGCCAGCAGTCCCCGCTACGACAGGGGCCATCAGCCCCAGCATTTT
TRBD1 TRBJ1-1 once TRBV11-1 CASSSGQSNTEAFF TGTGCCAGCAGCTCGGGACAGTCGAACACTGAAGCTTTCTTT
TRBD1 TRBJ2-2 few TRBV10-2 CASRDRLFTGELFF TGCGCCAGCCGGGACAGACTATTTACCGGGGAGCTGTTTTTT
TRBD2 TRBJ2-5 once TRBV7-9 CASSLALFSSGTLQETQYF TGTGCCAGCAGCTTAGCTCTTTTTTCTAGCGGAACCTTACAAGAGACCCAGTACTTC
TRBD2 TRBJ2-7 NA TRBV7-2 CASKSSGASYEQYF TGTGCCAGCAAATCTAGCGGGGCCTCCTACGAGCAGTACTTC
NA TRBJ1-1 NA TRBV7-2 CASRLDTSGTEAFF TGTGCCAGCAGGCTAGACACCAGCGGCACTGAAGCTTTCTTT